Presented here are 10 T cell receptor beta chains from one specimen sequenced in a study of neurological immune-mediated disorders. TCRdb re-called the 5' RACE reads with MiXCR, one entry per CDR3 protein. The table has 25,000 to 35,000 distinct CDR3 sequences, over 1.2% seen once. Sequenced input: PBMCs. Source of these receptors: a woman under 40 with multiple sclerosis.

This clonotype appeared many times. The chain combines TRBV5-1 with TRBJ2-1; 10 bases match TRBD1. Germline values: CDR1 SGHRS, CDR2 YFSETQ. V was pared by 5 bases and J by 7 bases, with 6 bases of the junction left unmatched. There are 14 residues in the CDR3. CDR3 in DNA: TGCGCCAGCAGTAGGGGGACAGGGGAGAATGAGCAGTTCTTC. It encodes CASSRGTGENEQFF.

This clonotype was picked up many times. The V and J genes are TRBV20-1 and TRBJ1-6; 7 bases are a match to TRBD1. The CDR3 has 15 residues. CDR1 is DFQATT, CDR2 SNEGSKA, per germline (reference sequence). Trimming at V came to 2 bases and at J to 5 bases, leaving 6 bases not matched to a gene. This CDR3 is CSARKGGSNNSPLHF. In nucleotides, the CDR3 is TGCAGTGCTAGAAAAGGGGGCAGTAATAATTCACCCCTCCACTTT.

This clonotype was seen ten or more times. The rearrangement joins TRBV12-3 or TRBV12-4 to TRBJ1-5; D is uncertain. The CDR3 covers 13 residues. Trimming pared 2 bases from V and 4 bases from J, leaving 6 bases between. The CDR3 DNA follows: TGTGCCAGCAGTTTACAGCCAAATCAGCCCCAGCATTTT. This translates into CASSLQPNQPQHF.

This clonotype is classed as medium-sized. This chain joins TRBV29-1 and TRBJ2-7; a possible D gene is TRBD1 (7 bases). The germline V and J ends were trimmed by 6 bases and 7 bases, with 16 bases remaining between them. CDR3 length equals 12 residues. CDR1 SQVTM and CDR2 ANQGSEA come from the germline V gene. In nucleotides, the CDR3 is TGCAGCGTCGCGGAGGGGGCGCAAGAGCAGTACTTC. Its protein product is CSVAEGAQEQYF.

This clonotype was counted ten times or more. This chain uses TRBV18 with TRBJ2-7; D is possibly TRBD1 (6 bases). The CDR3 spans 16 residues. Germline CDR1 KGHSH, CDR2 LQKENI. The V and J ends lost 3 bases and 0 bases respectively, with 15 bases between them. The CDR3 is CASSPNSAGASYEQYF. CDR3 DNA: TGTGCCAGCTCACCGAACTCGGCAGGGGCCTCCTACGAGCAGTACTTC.

This clonotype was recorded many times. The CDR3 here is CASSRNGEGRHYGYTF. The CDR3 region has the DNA TGCGCCAGCAGCCGGAACGGAGAGGGGCGGCACTATGGCTACACCTTC. The chain recombines TRBV5-1 with TRBJ1-2, with a possible D match to TRBD1 (5 bases). This CDR3 spans 16 amino acids. Germline V gene data show CDR1 as SGHRS and CDR2 as YFSETQ. V lost 4 bases and J 3 bases, leaving 19 bases between the germline ends.

This clonotype was counted ten times or more. The chain uses TRBV29-1 and TRBJ2-3; D perhaps matches TRBD2 (5 bases). The V end was cut by 6 bases, the J end by 0 bases, with 10 bases between. The CDR3 covers 13 residues. Germline lookup yields CDR1 SQVTM and CDR2 ANQGSEA. The CDR3 here is CSVSGLSTDTQYF. CDR3 nucleotides: TGCAGCGTCAGCGGACTTAGCACAGATACGCAGTATTTT.

This clonotype showed up many times. The V and J genes are TRBV20-1 and TRBJ2-7, with D possibly TRBD2 on 6 matching bases. Germline assignment: CDR1 DFQATT and CDR2 SNEGSKA (reference sequence). Trimming left V 0 bases short and J 6 bases short, with 15 bases between. The CDR3 is 14 residues long. The CDR3 is CSAREAGPRSEQYF. The CDR3 DNA follows: TGCAGTGCTAGAGAGGCGGGACCAAGGAGCGAGCAGTACTTC.

This clonotype has ten or more counts. This chain links TRBV29-1 with TRBJ2-7, with 9 bases fitting TRBD1. This CDR3 region has 14 residues. Germline CDR1 SQVTM, CDR2 ANQGSEA. J lost 5 bases, V lost 3 bases, and 8 bases had no gene match. The CDR3 nucleotides are TGCAGCGTTGATACGGGACAGGGCGGTCACGAGCAGTACTTC. Its protein product is CSVDTGQGGHEQYF.

Note on this clonotype: The final CDR3 position lacks the conserved phenylalanine or tryptophan, pointing to a likely read error. The chain carries TRBV5-1 and TRBJ2-4; D remains ambiguous. With 4 bases removed from V and 0 bases from J, the gap between germline ends came to 14 bases. Germline loops: CDR1 SGHRS, CDR2 YFSETQ. The CDR3 length is 16 residues. The CDR3 DNA is TGCGCCAGCAGCCTTCGCACGGGTTTAGCCAAAAACATTCAGTACTGC. It codes for CASSLRTGLAKNIQYC.